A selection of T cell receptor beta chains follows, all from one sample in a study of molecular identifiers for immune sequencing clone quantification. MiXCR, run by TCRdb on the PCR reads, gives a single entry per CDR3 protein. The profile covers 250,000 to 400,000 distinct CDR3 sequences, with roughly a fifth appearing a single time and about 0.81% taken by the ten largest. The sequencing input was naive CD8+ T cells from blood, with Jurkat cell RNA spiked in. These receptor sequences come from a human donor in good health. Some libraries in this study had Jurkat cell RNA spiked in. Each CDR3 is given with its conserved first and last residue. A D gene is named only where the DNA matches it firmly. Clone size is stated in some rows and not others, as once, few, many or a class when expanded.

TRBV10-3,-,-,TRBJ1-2,TGTGCCATCGGTGATGACAGCTATGGCTACGCCTTC,CAIGDDSYGYAF
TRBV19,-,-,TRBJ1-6,TGTGCCAGTAGTATAGACCCTTCGGACAGTCGACCACTTCCCCTCCACTTT,CASSIDPSDSRPLPLHF
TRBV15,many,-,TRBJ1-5,TGTGCCACCAGCAGAGGGGGAAATCAGCCCCAGCATTTT,CATSRGGNQPQHF
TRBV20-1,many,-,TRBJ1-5,TGCAGTGCTAGAGTAACCGATTGGCCGGGTCAGCCCCAGCATTTT,CSARVTDWPGQPQHF
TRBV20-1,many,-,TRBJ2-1,TGCAGTGCTAGTACAGGGAGCTACAATGAGCAGTTCTTC,CSASTGSYNEQFF
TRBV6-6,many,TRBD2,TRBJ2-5,TGTGCCAGCCGTTATGGAGCGGGGGGGCAAGAGACCCAGTACTTC,CASRYGAGGQETQYF
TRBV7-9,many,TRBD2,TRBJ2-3,TGTGCCAGCAGCACACTAGCGGGAGGGGCGGATACGCAGTATTTT,CASSTLAGGADTQYF
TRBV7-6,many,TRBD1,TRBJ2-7,TGCGCCAGCAGCCCGGGACAGGGGTCCGAGCAGTACTTC,CASSPGQGSEQYF
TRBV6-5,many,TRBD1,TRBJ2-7,TGTGCCAGCAGTTACGTACAGGGGGGCTACGAGCAGTACTTC,CASSYVQGGYEQYF
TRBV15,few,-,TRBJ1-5,TGTGCCACCAGCCCCAACGGGGGTAGCAATCAGCCCCAGCATTTT,CATSPNGGSNQPQHF
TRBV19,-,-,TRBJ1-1,TGTGCCAGTAAGTGGGGGAACACTGAAGCTTTCTTT,CASKWGNTEAFF
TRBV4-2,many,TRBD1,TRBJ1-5,TGTGCCAGCAGCGACGGACAGGGGGCGAGCAATCAGCCCCAGCATTTT,CASSDGQGASNQPQHF
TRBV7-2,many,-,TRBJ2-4,TGTGCCAGCAGCCCCTTCTCAGGGCGGTACATTCAGTACTTC,CASSPFSGRYIQYF
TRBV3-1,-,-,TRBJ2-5,TGTGCCAGCAGCTTACACACACGAGAGACCCAGTACTTC,CASSLHTRETQYF
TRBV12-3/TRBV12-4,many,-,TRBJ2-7,TGTGCCAGCAGTTCCTCTTGGGAGCAGTACTTC,CASSSSWEQYF
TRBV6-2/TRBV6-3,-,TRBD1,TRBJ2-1,TGTGCCAGCAGACAGGGGGTATACAATGAGGGGCAGTTCTTC,CASRQGVYNEGQFF
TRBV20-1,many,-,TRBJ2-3,TGCAGTGCTTCGGAGCGAGTTAGAGATACGCAGTATTTT,CSASERVRDTQYF
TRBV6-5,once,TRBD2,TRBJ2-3,TGTGCCAGCAGAAGAAAGCGGGAGACCCACACAGATATGCAGTATTTT,CASRRKRETHTDMQYF
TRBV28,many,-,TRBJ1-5,TGTGCCAGCAGTCCACCGACCGGGTCGGATCAGCCCCAGCATTTT,CASSPPTGSDQPQHF
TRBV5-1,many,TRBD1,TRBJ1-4,TGCGCCAGCAGCCCCTTTGGACAGGATGGCAATGAAAAACTGTTTTTT,CASSPFGQDGNEKLFF
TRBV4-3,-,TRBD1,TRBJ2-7,TGCGCCAGCAGCCAACTTGGACAGGGCTACGAGCAGCACTTC,CASSQLGQGYEQHF
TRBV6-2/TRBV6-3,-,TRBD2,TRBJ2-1,TGTGCCAGCAGTTACTCTTCGGAGCGGGGGTACAATGAGCAGTTCTTC,CASSYSSERGYNEQFF
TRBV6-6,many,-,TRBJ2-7,TGTGCCAGCAGTTACTTTCCTAGTTCGTACGAGCAGTACTTC,CASSYFPSSYEQYF
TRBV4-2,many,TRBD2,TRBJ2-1,TGTGCCAGCAGCCAGCGACTAGCGGGAGCCAATGAGCAGTTCTTC,CASSQRLAGANEQFF
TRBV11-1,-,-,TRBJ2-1,TGTGCCAGCAGCGCCAATGAGCAGTTCTTC,CASSANEQFF
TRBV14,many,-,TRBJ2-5,TGTGCCAGCAGCGAAGATGCCCTGGGCCCAGAGACCCAGTACTTC,CASSEDALGPETQYF
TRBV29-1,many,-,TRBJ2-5,TGCAGCGTTGTGGTCGGAGAGACCCAGTACTTC,CSVVVGETQYF
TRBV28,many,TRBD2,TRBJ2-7,TGTGCCAGCAGTTCCCAGGGACTAGCGGGTCCCGAGCAGTACTTC,CASSSQGLAGPEQYF